These 4 T cell receptor beta chains were sequenced from one sample in a study of blood T cells in healthy people across ages. Together with a sample-barcoded 5' primer, a J-beta primer mix was included in a second PCR lasting about 7 to 12 cycles. TCRdb independently ran MiXCR on the 5' RACE reads; one entry per CDR3 protein. The sample has about 800,000 distinct CDR3 sequences, roughly 46% seen once; the top ten hold 15% to 20%. The sequenced sample consisted of blood. Source of these receptors: an elderly man in good health.

The J gene is TRBJ2-3, the V gene TRBV15; the D is unclear. The germline V gene has CDR1 LNHNV and CDR2 YYDKDF (reference sequence). Trimming took 3 bases from V and 6 from J, leaving 10 bases between them. CDR3 length: 13 amino acids. CDR3 amino acids: CATSSTAWDTQYF. The CDR3 DNA reads as TGTGCCACCAGCAGTACTGCTTGGGATACGCAGTATTTT.

This clonotype showed up many times. V is TRBV2 and J is TRBJ2-1; D uncertain. The CDR3 totals 17 residues. Trimming pared 3 bases from V and 0 bases from J, leaving 15 bases between. Germline CDR1 and CDR2: SNHLY and FYNNEI. The CDR3: CASSDWRPWSSYNEQFF. In DNA form, the CDR3 reads TGTGCCAGCAGTGACTGGCGCCCCTGGAGCTCCTACAATGAGCAGTTCTTC.

The rearrangement uses TRBV7-8 and TRBJ2-3; D is uncertain. Trimming cost V 10 bases and J 6 bases, with 14 bases left between them. This CDR3 has 12 residues. Germline lookup yields CDR1 SGHVS and CDR2 FQNEAQ. The CDR3 coding sequence is TGTGCCACCGGGTGGGCGTGGGATACGCAGTATTTT. Translation gives CATGWAWDTQYF.

The chain combines TRBV20-1 with TRBJ1-5; 8 nucleotides line up with TRBD1. Germline CDR1 and CDR2: DFQATT and SNEGSKA (reference sequence). Trimming cost V 2 bases and J 5 bases; bases outside gene matches: 17. CDR3 length: 18 residues. CDR3 sequence: CSARIPKTGQGVYQPQHF. CDR3 nucleotide sequence: TGCAGTGCTAGAATCCCTAAGACCGGACAGGGTGTTTATCAGCCCCAGCATTTT.